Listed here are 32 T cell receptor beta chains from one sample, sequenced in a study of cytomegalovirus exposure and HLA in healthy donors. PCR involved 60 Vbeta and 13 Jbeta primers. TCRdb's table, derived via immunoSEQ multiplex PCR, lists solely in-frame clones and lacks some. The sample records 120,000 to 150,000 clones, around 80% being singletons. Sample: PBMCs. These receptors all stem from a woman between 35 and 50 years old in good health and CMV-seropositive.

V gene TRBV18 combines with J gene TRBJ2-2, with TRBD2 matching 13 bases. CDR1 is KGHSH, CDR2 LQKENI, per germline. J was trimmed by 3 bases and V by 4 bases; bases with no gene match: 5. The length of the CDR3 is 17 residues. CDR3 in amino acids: CASSLRTSGRDTGELFF. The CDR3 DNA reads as TGTGCCAGCTCACTACGGACTAGCGGGAGAGACACCGGGGAGCTGTTTTTT.

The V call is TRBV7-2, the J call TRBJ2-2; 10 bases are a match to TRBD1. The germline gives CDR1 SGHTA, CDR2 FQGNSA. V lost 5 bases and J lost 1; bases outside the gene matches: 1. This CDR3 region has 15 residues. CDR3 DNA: TGTGCCAGCAGCGACAGGGGGCGGAACACCGGGGAGCTGTTTTTT. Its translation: CASSDRGRNTGELFF.

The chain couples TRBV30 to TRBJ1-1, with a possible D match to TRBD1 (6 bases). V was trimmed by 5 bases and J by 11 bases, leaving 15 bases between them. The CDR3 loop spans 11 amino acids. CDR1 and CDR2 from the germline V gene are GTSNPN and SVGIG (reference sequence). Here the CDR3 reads CAWGEGGRAFF. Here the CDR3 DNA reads TGTGCCTGGGGCGAAGGGGGTCGGGCTTTCTTT.

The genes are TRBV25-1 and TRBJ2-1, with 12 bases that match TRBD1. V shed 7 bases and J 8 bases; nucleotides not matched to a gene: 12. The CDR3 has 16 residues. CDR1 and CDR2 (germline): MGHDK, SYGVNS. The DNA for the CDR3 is TGTGCCAGCAAACAAACAGGGACAGGGGGCAAGGATGAGCAGTTCTTC. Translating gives CASKQTGTGGKDEQFF.

CDR3 bases: TGTGCCAGCAGCTTAGGTCAAACGGGCAATGAGCAGTTCTTC. This gives the protein CASSLGQTGNEQFF. The chain uses TRBV7-9 and TRBJ2-1; D unclear. V was clipped by 1 base and J by 6 bases, with 10 bases between them. Germline V gene lookup returns CDR1 SEHNR and CDR2 FQNEAQ (reference sequence). The CDR3 is made up of 14 amino acids. Variable domain in full (rest from reference TRBV7-9 and TRBJ2-1): DTGVSQNPRHKITKRGQNVTFRCDPISEHNRLYWYRQTLGQGPEFLTYFQNEAQLEKSRLLSDRFSAERPKGSFSTLEIQRTEQGDSAMYLCASSLGQTGNEQFFGPGTRLTVL.

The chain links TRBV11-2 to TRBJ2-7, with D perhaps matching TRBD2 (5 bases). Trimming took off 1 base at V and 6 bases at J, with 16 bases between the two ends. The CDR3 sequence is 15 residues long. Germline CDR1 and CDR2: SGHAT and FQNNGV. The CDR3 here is CASSLGNGDDFEQYF. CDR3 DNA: TGTGCCAGCAGCTTAGGGAACGGGGATGACTTCGAGCAGTACTTC.

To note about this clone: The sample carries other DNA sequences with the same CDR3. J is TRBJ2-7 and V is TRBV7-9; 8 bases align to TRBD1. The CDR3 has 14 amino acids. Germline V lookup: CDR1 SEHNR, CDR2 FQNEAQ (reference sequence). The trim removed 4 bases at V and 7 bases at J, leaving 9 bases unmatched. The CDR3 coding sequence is TGTGCCAGCAGCTGGGACAGGTCTCTGAGGGAGCAGTACTTC. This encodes CASSWDRSLREQYF.

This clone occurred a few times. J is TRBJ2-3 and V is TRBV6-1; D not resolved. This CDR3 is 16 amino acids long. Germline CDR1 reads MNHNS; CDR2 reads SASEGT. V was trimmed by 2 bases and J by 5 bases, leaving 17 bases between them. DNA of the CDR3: TGTGCCAGCAGTGAACGAAGCCGAAATCCGGGAGATACGCAGTATTTT. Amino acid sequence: CASSERSRNPGDTQYF.

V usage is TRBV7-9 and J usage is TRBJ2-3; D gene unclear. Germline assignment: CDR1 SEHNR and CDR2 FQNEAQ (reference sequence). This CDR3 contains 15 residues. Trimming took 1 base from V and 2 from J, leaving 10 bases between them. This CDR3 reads CASSLGTVDTDTQYF. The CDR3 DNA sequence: TGTGCCAGCAGCTTAGGTACGGTAGACACAGATACGCAGTATTTT.

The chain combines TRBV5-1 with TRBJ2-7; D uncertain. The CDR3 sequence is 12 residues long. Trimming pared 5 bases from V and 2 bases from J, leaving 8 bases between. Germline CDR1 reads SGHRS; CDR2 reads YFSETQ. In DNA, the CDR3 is TGCGCCAGCAGTTTGCCCGCCTACGAGCAGTACTTC. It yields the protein CASSLPAYEQYF.

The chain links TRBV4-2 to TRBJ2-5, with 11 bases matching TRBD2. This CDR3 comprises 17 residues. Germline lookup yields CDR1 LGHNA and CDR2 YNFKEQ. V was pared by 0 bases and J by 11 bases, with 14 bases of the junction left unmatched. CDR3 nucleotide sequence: TGTGCCAGCAGCCAAGATCATACTAGCGGGAGTTTCATCCGGCAGTACTTC. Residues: CASSQDHTSGSFIRQYF.

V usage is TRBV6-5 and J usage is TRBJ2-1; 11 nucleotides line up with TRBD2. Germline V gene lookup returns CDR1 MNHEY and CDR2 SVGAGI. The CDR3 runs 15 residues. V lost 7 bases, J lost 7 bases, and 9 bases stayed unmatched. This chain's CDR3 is CASTQLAGAENEQFF. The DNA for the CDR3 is TGTGCCAGCACCCAACTAGCGGGAGCGGAGAATGAGCAGTTCTTC.

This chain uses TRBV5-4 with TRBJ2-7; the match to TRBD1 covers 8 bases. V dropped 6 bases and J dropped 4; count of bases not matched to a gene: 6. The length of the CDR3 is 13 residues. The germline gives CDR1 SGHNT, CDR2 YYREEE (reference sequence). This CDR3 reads CASTKDRAYEQYF. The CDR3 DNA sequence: TGTGCCAGCACCAAGGACAGGGCGTACGAGCAGTACTTC.

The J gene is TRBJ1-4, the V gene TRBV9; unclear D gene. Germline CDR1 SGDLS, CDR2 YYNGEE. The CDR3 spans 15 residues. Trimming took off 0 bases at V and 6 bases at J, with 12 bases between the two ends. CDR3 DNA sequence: TGTGCCAGCAGCGTAGGAGGAGGGCGAGATGAAAAACTGTTTTTT. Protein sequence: CASSVGGGRDEKLFF.

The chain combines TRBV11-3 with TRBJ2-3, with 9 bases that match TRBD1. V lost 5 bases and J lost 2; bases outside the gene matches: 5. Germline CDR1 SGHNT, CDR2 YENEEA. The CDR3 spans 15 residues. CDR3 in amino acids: CASSGGQGNTDTQYF. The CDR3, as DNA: TGTGCCAGCAGCGGGGGACAGGGCAACACAGATACGCAGTATTTT.

The CDR3 coding sequence is TGTGCCAGCATCTACCGGGACAGCCATAGCAATCAGCCCCAGCATTTT. Residues: CASIYRDSHSNQPQHF. This chain links TRBV6-4 with TRBJ1-5; 7 bases match TRBD1. This CDR3 is 16 amino acids long. V was clipped by 7 bases and J by 0 bases; unmatched bases: 9. Germline V gene sequence: CDR1 MRHNA, CDR2 SNTAGT.

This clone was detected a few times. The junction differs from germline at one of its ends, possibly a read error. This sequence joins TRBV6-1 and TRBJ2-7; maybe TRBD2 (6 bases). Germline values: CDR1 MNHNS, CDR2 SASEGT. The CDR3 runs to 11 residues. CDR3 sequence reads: CASSEGGVSHF. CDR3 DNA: TGTGCCAGCAGTGAAGGGGGGGTTTCCCACTTC.

The CDR3 reads CATRQAEQFF. Here the CDR3 DNA reads TGTGCCACCCGGCAGGCTGAGCAGTTCTTC. The chain has TRBV27 and TRBJ2-1; D not certain. Per the germline V gene, CDR1 is MNHEY and CDR2 is SMNVEV (reference sequence). There are 10 residues in the CDR3. V was shortened by 10 bases and J by 9 bases, with 10 bases between the two germline ends.

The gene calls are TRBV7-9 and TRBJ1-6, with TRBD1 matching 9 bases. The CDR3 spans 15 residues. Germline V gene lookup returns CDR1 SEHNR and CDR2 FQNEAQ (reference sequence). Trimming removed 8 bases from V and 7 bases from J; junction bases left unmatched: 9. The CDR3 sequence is CASSGTGSFNSPLHF. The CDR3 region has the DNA TGTGCCAGCTCCGGGACAGGGAGTTTCAATTCACCCCTCCACTTT.

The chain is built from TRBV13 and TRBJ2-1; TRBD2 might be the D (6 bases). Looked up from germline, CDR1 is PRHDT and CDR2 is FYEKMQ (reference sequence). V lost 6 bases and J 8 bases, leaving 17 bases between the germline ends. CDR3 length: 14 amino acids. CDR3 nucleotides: TGTGCCAGCAGTTCTATACTAGCTACGGATGAGCAGTTCTTC. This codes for CASSSILATDEQFF.

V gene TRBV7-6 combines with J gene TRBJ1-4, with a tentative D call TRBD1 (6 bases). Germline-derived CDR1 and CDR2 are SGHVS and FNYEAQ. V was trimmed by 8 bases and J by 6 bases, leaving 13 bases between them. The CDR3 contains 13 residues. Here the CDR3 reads CASQQGRHEKLFF. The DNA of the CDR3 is TGTGCCAGCCAACAGGGTCGACATGAAAAACTGTTTTTT.

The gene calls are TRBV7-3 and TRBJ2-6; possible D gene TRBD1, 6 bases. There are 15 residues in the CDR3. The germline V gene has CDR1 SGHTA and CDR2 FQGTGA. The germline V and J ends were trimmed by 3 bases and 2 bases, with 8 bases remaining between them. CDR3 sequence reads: CASSLQGTGANVLTF. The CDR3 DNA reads TGTGCCAGCAGCTTGCAGGGGACTGGGGCCAACGTCCTGACTTTC.

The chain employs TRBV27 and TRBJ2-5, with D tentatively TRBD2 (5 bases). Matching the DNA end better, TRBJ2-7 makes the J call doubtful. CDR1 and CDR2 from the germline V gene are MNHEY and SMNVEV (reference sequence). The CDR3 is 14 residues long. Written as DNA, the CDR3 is TGTGCCAGCAGTCTCGAGACGGGAAACTACGAGCAGTACTTC. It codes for CASSLETGNYEQYF.

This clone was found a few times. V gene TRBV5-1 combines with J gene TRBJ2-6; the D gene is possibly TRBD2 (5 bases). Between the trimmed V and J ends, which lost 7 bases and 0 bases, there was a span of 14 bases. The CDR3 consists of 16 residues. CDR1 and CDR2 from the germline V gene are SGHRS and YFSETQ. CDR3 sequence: CASLPGSGSGANVLTF. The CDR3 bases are TGCGCCAGCCTACCGGGATCAGGCTCTGGGGCCAACGTCCTGACTTTC.

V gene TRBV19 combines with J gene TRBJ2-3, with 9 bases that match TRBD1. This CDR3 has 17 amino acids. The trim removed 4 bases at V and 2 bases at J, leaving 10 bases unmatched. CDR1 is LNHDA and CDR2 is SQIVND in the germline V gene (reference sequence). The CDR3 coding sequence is TGTGCCAGTAGTACCAATGGGGACAGGGTACCCACAGATACGCAGTATTTT. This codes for CASSTNGDRVPTDTQYF.

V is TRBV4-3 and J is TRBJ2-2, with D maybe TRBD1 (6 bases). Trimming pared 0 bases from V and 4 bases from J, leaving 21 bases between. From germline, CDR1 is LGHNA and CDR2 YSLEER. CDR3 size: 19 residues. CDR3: CASSQDRAGVKGPTGELFF. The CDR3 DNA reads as TGCGCCAGCAGCCAAGATCGAGCAGGGGTAAAGGGGCCCACCGGGGAGCTGTTTTTT.

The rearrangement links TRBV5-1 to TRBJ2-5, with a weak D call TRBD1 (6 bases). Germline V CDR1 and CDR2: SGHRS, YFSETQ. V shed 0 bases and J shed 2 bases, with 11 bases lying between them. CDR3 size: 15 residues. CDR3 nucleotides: TGCGCCAGCAGCTTGGGGGCAGGGGAACAAGAGACCCAGTACTTC. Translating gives CASSLGAGEQETQYF.

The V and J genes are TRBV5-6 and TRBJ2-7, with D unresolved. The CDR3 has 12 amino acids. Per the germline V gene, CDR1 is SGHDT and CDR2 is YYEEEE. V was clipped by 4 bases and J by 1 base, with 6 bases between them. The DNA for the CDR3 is TGTGCCAGCAGCCAAAATTCCTACGAGCAGTACTTC. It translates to CASSQNSYEQYF.

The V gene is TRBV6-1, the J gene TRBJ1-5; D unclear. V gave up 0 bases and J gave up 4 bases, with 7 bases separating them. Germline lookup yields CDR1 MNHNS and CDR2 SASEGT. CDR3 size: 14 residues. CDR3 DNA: TGTGCCAGCAGTGAAGCGACAAGTAATCAGCCCCAGCATTTT. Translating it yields CASSEATSNQPQHF.

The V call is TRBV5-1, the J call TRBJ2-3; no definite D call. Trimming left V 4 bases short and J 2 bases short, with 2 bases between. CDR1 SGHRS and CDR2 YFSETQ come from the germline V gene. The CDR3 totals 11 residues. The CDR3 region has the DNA TGCGCCAGCAGCCTCACAGATACGCAGTATTTT. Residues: CASSLTDTQYF.

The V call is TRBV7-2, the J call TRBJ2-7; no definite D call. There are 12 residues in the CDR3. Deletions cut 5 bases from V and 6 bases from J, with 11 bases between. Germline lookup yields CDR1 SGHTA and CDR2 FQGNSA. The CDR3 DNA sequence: TGTGCCAGCAGCCTCTCGGTCGTCGAGCAGTACTTC. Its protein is CASSLSVVEQYF.

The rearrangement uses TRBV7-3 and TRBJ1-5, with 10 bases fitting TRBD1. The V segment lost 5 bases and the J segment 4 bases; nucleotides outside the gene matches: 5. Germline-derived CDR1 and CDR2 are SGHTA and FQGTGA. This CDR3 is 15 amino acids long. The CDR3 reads CASSPGTGVNQPQHF. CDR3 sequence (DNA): TGTGCCAGCAGCCCCGGGACAGGGGTGAATCAGCCCCAGCATTTT.